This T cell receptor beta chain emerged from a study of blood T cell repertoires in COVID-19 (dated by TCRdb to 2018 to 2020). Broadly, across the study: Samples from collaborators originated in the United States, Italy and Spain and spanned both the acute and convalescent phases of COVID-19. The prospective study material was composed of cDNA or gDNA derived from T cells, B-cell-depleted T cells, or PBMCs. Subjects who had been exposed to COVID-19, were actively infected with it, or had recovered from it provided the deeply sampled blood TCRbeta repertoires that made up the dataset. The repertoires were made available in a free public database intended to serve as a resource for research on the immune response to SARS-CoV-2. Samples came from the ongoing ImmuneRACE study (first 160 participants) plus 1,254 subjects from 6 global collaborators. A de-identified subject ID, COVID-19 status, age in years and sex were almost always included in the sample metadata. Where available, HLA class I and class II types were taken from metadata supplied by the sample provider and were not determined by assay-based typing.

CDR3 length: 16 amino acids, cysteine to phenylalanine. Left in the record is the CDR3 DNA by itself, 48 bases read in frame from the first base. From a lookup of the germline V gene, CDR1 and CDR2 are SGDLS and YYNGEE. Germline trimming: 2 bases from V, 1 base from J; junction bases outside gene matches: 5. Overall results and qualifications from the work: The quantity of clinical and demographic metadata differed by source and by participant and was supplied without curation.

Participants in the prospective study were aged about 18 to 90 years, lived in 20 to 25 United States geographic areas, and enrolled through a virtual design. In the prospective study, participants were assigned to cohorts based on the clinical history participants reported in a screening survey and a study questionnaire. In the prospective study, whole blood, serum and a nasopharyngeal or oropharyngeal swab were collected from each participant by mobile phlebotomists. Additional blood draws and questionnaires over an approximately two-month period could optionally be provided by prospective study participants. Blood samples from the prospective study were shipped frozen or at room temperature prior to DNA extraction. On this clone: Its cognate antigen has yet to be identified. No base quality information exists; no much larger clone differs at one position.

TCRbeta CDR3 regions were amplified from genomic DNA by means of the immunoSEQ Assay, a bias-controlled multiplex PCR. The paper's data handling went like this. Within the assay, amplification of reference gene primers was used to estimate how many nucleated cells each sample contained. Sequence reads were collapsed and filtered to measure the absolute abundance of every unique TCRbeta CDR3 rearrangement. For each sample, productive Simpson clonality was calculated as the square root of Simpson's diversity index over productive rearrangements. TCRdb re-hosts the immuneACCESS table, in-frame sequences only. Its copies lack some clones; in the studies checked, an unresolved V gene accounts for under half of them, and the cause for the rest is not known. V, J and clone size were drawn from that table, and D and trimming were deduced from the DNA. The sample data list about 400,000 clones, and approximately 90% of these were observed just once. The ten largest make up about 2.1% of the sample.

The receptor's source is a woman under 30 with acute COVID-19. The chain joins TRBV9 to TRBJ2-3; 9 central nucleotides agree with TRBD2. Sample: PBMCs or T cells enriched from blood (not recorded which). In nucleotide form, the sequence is TGTGCCAGCAGCGTCTCGGGACTAGCTGGCACAGATACGCAGTATTTT. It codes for CASSVSGLAGTDTQYF.